This T cell receptor beta chain was obtained from a study of PD-1 blockade in classical Hodgkin lymphoma. Overall study findings and caveats: Individuals who commenced nivolumab within less than 1 year of ASCT were excluded.

Libraries were prepared by immunoSEQ multiplex PCR; TCRdb keeps only in-frame clonotypes and omits some of them. Counted here are about 98,000 clones, around nine tenths occurring once; the ten biggest clones make up 2.5% to 3.5%. Concerning this clone itself: What it binds is unknown.

The CDR3 loop spans 14 amino acids. V lost 4 bases, J lost 11 bases, and 18 bases lay in between. CDR1 is ENHRY, CDR2 SYGVKD, per germline. All trial patients relapsed after autologous stem cell transplantation. Best responses fell into complete response, partial response or progressive disease. The material sequenced was peripheral blood mononuclear cells (PBMCs), taken at baseline. The chain has TRBV10-3 and TRBJ1-5, with D maybe TRBD1 (6 bases). The sequence was collected from a human donor with classical Hodgkin lymphoma. CDR3 region: CAISAGWGNRAQHF. CDR3 sequence (DNA): TGTGCCATCAGTGCTGGATGGGGAAACAGGGCCCAGCATTTT.